What follows are 4 T cell receptor beta chains derived from one specimen sequenced in a study of spatial heterogeneity in lung cancer (dated by TCRdb to about 2019). The library was generated by 5' RACE. TCRdb records NextSeq 500 as the sequencer. TCRdb took the public reads, trimmed them with fastp at Q25, ran MiXCR for clone calling and kept in-frame beta chains. Every CDR3 protein is listed once, alongside the most common genes and DNA of its rows. For this sample the table gives about 4,800 distinct CDR3 sequences, of which 28% were detected only once. Together, the top ten hold roughly 40% of the sample. The intended sense of this specimen's time point label: sample taken at primary tumor resection. For TCR sequencing, whole RNA was extracted from tumor and nontumor lung tissue, or from cryopreserved PBMC samples, and no cell sorting was done. The source material was PBMCs, sampled at surgery. These receptors were collected from a male donor with early-stage non-small cell lung cancer.

This clonotype was observed many times. The V gene is TRBV5-1, the J gene TRBJ1-1, with 9 bases matching TRBD1. The CDR3 has 13 amino acids. Germline trimming cut 4 bases from V and 3 bases from J; bases unmatched to any gene: 1. CDR1 and CDR2 from the germline V gene are SGHRS and YFSETQ. DNA for the CDR3: TGCGCCAGCAGCCGGGACAGGGACACTGAAGCTTTCTTT. The encoded protein is CASSRDRDTEAFF.

By proportion, this clonotype is medium-sized (0.01 to 0.1%). The chain recombines TRBV5-1 with TRBJ2-5; TRBD1 matches 11 bases. The CDR3 has 17 amino acids. V was clipped by 0 bases and J by 4 bases; unmatched bases: 8. Germline CDR1 SGHRS, CDR2 YFSETQ. The CDR3 spells CASSLGTGGRVGETQYF. The CDR3 DNA reads TGCGCCAGCAGCTTGGGGACAGGGGGCCGAGTGGGAGAGACCCAGTACTTC.

The chain carries TRBV7-2 and TRBJ2-1; the D is unclear. There are 15 residues in the CDR3. Germline V gene data show CDR1 as SGHTA and CDR2 as FQGNSA. Between the trimmed V and J ends, which lost 1 base and 5 bases, there was a span of 12 bases. CDR3 region: CASSLGLVANNEQFF. The CDR3 region has the DNA TGTGCCAGCAGCTTAGGGCTAGTGGCAAACAATGAGCAGTTCTTC.

This clonotype is medium-sized by share. The chain couples TRBV29-1 to TRBJ2-1; D is perhaps TRBD1 (5 bases). CDR3 size: 13 residues. Germline V gives CDR1 SQVTM, CDR2 ANQGSEA. V lost 2 bases and J 8 bases, leaving 13 bases between the germline ends. CDR3 residues: CSVERGGADEQFF. The CDR3 DNA reads TGCAGCGTTGAACGCGGTGGGGCCGATGAGCAGTTCTTC.